Reported below is one TCR beta chain. Its target is unknown. These data are taken from a study of vaccination and CD4 T cells after COVID-19. General observations from the study: 304 of 307 vaccine-specific clones from convalescent patients were spike mono-reactive. The analysis of convalescent patients involved relatively few individuals and lacked early post-infection timepoints.

The Oncomine TCR Beta short-read assay was applied to DNA of cultured CD4+ T cells. TCRdb re-analysed the PCR reads in MiXCR, keeping a single row per CDR3 protein. The sample holds 8,500 to 10,000 distinct CDR3 sequences, approximately 62% seen once. The sample's treatment: roughly 11-day PBMC culture with coronavirus spike peptide pools or control peptides (ViraFEST assay). An unexposed donor provided the CD4+ T cells, which were collected before the COVID-19 pandemic (2011-2018). Medium was half-exchanged with fresh IL-2 medium on days 3 and 7. By negative selection, CD4+ T cells were isolated once culture had run for around ten days. Trimming left V 4 bases short and J 11 bases short, with 8 bases between. CDR1 and CDR2 from the germline V gene are SGHAT and FQNNGV. The CDR3 is 10 amino acids.

The material sequenced was CD4+ T cells from blood, cultured in vitro. The sequence was obtained from a human donor in good health. The rearrangement joins TRBV11-2 to TRBJ1-1; no firm D call. The CDR3 DNA sequence: TGTGCCAGCAGCTCCCGACGGGCTTTCTTT. Translation gives CASSSRRAFF.